The sequence of this T cell receptor (beta chain) was determined in a study of identical twins. V lost 5 bases, J lost 7 bases, and 8 bases lay in between. The CDR3 is made up of 11 amino acids. TCRdb itself ran the 5' RACE reads through MiXCR, one entry per CDR3 protein. Among 700,000 to 950,000 distinct CDR3 sequences listed, approximately 13% were seen once. Study results and limitations: Alpha sequences out of frame and shared by twins had excess low generation probability. Cord blood beta clonotypes present at high abundance carried fewer insertions; no such pattern appeared in memory repertoires.

This clonotype has at least ten counts. Its antigen remains unknown. In every case, the donor was a healthy Caucasian. The sample was also linked to a second study, of yellow fever vaccine responses in identical twins.

The origin of this receptor is a woman between 18 and 29 years old in good health. Sequencing used PBMCs. This chain links TRBV12-3 or TRBV12-4 with TRBJ1-1; D remains ambiguous. The DNA for the CDR3 is TGTGCCAGCAGTCGATCCATTGAAGCTTTCTTT. Residues: CASSRSIEAFF.